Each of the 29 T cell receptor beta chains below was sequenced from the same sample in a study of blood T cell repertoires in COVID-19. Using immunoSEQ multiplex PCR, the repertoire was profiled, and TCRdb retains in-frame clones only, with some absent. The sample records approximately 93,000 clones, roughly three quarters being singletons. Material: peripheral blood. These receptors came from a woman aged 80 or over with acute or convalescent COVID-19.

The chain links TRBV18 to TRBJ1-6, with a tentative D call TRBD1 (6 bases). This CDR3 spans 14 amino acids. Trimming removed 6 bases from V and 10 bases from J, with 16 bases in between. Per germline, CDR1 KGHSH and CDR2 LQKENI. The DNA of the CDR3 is TGTGCCAGCTCGCCGACGGACAGCGAATCACCCCTCCACTTT. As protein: CASSPTDSESPLHF.

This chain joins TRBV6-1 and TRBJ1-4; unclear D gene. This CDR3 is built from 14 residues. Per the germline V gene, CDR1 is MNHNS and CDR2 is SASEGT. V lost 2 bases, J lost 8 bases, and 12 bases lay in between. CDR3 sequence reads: CASSETGGGEKLFF. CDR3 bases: TGTGCCAGCAGTGAAACGGGCGGAGGGGAAAAACTGTTTTTT.

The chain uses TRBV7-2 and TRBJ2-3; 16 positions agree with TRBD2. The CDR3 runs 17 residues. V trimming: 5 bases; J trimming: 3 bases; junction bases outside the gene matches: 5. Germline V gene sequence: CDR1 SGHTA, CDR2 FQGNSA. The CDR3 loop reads CASSPEGLAGGTDTQYF. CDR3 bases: TGTGCCAGCAGCCCGGAGGGACTAGCGGGGGGGACAGATACGCAGTATTTT.

CDR3 in amino acids: CASGLTPQGTDTQYF. The CDR3 DNA is TGTGCTAGTGGTTTAACACCCCAGGGCACAGATACGCAGTATTTT. This rearrangement joins TRBV12-5 to TRBJ2-3; unclear D gene. This CDR3 region has 15 residues. Trimming took off 3 bases at V and 1 base at J, with 11 bases between the two ends. CDR1 and CDR2 (germline): LGHNT, FRNRAP.

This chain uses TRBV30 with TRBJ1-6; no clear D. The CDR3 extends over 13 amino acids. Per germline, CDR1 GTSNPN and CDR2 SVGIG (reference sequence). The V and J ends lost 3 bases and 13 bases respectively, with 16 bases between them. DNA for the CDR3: TGTGCCTGGAGCCCTACGGCGGTGAGGCCCCTCCACTTT. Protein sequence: CAWSPTAVRPLHF.

CDR3 DNA sequence: TGTGCCATCAGTGGGGTCGAGGCGGGGGTCACAGATACGCAGTATTTT. Translation gives CAISGVEAGVTDTQYF. The V call is TRBV10-3, the J call TRBJ2-3, with TRBD2 matching over 7 bases. V dropped 4 bases and J dropped 2; count of bases not matched to a gene: 9. This CDR3 contains 16 residues. Germline CDR1 is ENHRY and CDR2 is SYGVKD.

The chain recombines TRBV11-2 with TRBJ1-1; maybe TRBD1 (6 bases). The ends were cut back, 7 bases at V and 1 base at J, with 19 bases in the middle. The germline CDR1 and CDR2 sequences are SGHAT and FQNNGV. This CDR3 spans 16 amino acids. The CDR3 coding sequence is TGTGCCAGCACCTCACAGGGAACGGGTGGGAACACTGAAGCTTTCTTT. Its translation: CASTSQGTGGNTEAFF.

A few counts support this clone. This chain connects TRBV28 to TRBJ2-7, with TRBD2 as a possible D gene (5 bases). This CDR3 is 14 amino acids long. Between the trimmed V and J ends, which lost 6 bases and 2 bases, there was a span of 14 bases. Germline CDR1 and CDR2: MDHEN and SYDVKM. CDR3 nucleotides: TGTGCCAGCAGCCCACTAGGCACGGCCTACGAGCAGTACTTC. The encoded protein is CASSPLGTAYEQYF.

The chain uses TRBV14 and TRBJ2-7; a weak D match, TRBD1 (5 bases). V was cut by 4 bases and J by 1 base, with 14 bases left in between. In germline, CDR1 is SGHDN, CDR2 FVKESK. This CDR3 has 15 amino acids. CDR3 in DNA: TGTGCCAGCAGCCTAGACATACAGGAGTCCTACGAGCAGTACTTC. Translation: CASSLDIQESYEQYF.

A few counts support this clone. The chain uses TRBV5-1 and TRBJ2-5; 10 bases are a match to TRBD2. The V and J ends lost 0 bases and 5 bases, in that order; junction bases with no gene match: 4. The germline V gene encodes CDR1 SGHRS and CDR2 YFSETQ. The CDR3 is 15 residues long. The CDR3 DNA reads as TGCGCCAGCAGCTTGGAGGGACTAGCGACTGAGACCCAGTACTTC. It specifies CASSLEGLATETQYF.

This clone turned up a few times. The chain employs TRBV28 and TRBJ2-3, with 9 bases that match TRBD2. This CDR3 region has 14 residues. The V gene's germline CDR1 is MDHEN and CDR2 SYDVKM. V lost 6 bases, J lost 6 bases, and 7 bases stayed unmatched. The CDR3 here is CASRLAGQGDTQYF. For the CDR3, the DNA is TGTGCCAGCAGGCTAGCGGGGCAGGGGGATACGCAGTATTTT. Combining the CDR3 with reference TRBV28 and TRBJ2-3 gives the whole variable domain DVKVTQSSRYLVKRTGEKVFLECVQDMDHENMFWYRQDPGLGLRLIYFSYDVKMKEKGDIPEGYSVSREKKERFSLILESASTNQTSMYLCASRLAGQGDTQYFGPGTRLTVL.

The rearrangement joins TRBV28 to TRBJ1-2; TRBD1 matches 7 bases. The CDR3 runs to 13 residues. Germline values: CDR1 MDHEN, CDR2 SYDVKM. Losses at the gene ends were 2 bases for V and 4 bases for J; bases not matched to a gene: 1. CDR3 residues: CASSLGQVYGYTF. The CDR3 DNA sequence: TGTGCCAGCAGTTTAGGACAGGTCTATGGCTACACCTTC.

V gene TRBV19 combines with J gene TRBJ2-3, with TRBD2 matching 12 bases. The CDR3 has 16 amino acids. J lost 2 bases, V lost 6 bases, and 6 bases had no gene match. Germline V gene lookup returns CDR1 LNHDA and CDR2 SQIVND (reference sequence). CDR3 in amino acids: CASSHRLAGATDTQYF. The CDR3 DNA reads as TGTGCCAGTAGCCATCGACTAGCGGGGGCCACAGATACGCAGTATTTT.

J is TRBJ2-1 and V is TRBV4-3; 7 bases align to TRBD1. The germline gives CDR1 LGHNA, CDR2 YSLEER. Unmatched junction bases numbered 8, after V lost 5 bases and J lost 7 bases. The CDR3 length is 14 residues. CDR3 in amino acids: CASSTYRGRNEQFF. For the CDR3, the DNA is TGCGCCAGCAGCACGTACAGGGGACGTAATGAGCAGTTCTTC.

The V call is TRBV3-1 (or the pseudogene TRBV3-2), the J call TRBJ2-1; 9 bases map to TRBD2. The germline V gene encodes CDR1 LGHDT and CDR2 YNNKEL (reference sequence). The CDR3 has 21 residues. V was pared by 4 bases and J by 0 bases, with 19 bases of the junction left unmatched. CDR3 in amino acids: CASSPKTRVAGAPSSYNEQFF. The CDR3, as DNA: TGTGCCAGCAGCCCTAAAACCCGGGTAGCGGGAGCCCCGAGCTCCTACAATGAGCAGTTCTTC.

CDR3 protein: CASSLAGTNPPYEQYF. The DNA of the CDR3 is TGCGCCAGCAGCTTGGCCGGGACAAACCCTCCCTACGAGCAGTACTTC. The V gene is TRBV5-1, the J gene TRBJ2-7, with D possibly being TRBD1 (6 bases). CDR1 is SGHRS, CDR2 YFSETQ, per germline. This CDR3 comprises 16 residues. Trimming pared 0 bases from V and 2 bases from J, leaving 15 bases between.

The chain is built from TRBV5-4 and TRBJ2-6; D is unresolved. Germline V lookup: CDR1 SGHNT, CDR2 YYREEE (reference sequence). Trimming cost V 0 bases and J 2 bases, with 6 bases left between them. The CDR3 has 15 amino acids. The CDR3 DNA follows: TGTGCCAGCAGCTTGGCGGTTGCTGGGGCCAACGTCCTGACTTTC. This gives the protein CASSLAVAGANVLTF.

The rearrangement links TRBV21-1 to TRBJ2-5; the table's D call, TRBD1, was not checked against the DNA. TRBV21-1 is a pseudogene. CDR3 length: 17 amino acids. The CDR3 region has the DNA TGTGCCAGCAGCAGATCCCCCCACAGGGACCACGGGGAGACCCAGTACTTC. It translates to CASSRSPHRDHGETQYF.

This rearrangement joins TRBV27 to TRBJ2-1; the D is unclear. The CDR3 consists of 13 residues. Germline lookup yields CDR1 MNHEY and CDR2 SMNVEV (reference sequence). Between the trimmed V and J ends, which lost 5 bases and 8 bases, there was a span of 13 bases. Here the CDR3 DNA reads TGTGCCAGCAGTAGACCGGGTTTAGATGAGCAGTTCTTC. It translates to CASSRPGLDEQFF.

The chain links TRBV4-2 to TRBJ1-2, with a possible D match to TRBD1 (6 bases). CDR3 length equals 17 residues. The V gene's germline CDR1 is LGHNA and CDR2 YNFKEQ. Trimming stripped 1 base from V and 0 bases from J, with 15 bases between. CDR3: CASSQVTGHIANYGYTF. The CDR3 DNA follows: TGTGCCAGCAGCCAAGTAACAGGGCATATCGCTAACTATGGCTACACCTTC.

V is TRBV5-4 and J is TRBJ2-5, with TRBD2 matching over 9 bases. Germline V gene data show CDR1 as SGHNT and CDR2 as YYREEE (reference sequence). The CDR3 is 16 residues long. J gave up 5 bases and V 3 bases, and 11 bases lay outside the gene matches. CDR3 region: CASSSAGVAGEETQYF. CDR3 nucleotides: TGTGCCAGCAGCTCCGCTGGGGTAGCGGGGGAGGAGACCCAGTACTTC. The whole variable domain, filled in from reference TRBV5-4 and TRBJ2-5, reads ETGVTQSPTHLIKTRGQQVTLRCSSQSGHNTVSWYQQALGQGPQFIFQYYREEENGRGNFPPRFSGLQFPNYSSELNVNALELDDSALYLCASSSAGVAGEETQYFGPGTRLLVL.

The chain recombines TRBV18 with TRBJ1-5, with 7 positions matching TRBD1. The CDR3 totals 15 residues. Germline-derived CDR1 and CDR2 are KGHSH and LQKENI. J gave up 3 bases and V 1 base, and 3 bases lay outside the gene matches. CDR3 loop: CASSPQGADNQPQHF. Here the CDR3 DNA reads TGTGCCAGCTCACCACAGGGGGCAGACAATCAGCCCCAGCATTTT.

The CDR3 DNA follows: TGTGCCAGCAGCCAAGAGCGGACAGGGGACGCTGAAGCTTTCTTT. It is translated as CASSQERTGDAEAFF. The chain uses TRBV3-1 (or the pseudogene TRBV3-2) and TRBJ1-1, with 9 bases lining up with TRBD1. Germline CDR1 is LGHDT and CDR2 is YNNKEL (reference sequence). The CDR3 has 15 residues. The junction had 5 bases not matched to a gene; V was cut back by 0 bases and J by 6 bases.

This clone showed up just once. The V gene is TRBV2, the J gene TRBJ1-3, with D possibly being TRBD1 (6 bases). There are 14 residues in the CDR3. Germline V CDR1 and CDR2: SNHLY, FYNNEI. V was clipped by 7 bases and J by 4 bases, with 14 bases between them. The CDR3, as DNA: TGTGCCAGCAAAGCACAGGGAGCCGGAAACACCATATATTTT. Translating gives CASKAQGAGNTIYF.

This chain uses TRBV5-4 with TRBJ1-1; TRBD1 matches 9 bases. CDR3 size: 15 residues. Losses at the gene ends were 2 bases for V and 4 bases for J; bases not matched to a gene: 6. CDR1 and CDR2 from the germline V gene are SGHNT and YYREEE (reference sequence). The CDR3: CASSFAQGARTEAFF. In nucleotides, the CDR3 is TGTGCCAGCAGCTTTGCACAGGGGGCGCGCACTGAAGCTTTCTTT.

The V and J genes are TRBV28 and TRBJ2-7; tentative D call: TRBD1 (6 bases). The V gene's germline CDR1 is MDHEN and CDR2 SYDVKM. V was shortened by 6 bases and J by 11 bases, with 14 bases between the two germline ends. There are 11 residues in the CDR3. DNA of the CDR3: TGTGCCAGCAGGGCCCGGGACAAGGAGTACTTC. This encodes CASRARDKEYF.

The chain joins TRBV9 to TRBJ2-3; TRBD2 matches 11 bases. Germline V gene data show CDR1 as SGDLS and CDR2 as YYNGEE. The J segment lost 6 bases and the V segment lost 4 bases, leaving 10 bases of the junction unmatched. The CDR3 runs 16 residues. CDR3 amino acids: CASSPDLAGGRDTQYF. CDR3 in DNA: TGTGCCAGCAGCCCCGACTTAGCGGGGGGGCGGGATACGCAGTATTTT.

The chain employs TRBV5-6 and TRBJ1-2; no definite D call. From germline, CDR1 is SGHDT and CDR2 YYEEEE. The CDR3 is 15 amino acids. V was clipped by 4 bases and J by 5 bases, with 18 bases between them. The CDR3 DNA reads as TGTGCCAGCAGCCGAAAGGTGGGAGTGGAATATGGCTACACCTTC. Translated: CASSRKVGVEYGYTF. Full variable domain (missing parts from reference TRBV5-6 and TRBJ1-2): DAGVTQSPTHLIKTRGQQVTLRCSPKSGHDTVSWYQQALGQGPQFIFQYYEEEERQRGNFPDRFSGHQFPNYSSELNVNALLLGDSALYLCASSRKVGVEYGYTFGSGTRLTVV.

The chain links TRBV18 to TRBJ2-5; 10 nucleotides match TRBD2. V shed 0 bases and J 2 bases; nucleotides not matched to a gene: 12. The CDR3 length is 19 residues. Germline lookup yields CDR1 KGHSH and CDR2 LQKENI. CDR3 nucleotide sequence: TGTGCCAGCTCACCACCGCCTTTATCGACTAGCGGGTATCAAGAGACCCAGTACTTC. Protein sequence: CASSPPPLSTSGYQETQYF.